The T cell receptor beta chain under discussion was sequenced for a study of T-cell memory formation after mild COVID-19. In the study overall: TCR clusters showed largely donor specificity.

The study, taken as a whole, reports: Some responding clones appeared in pre-infection memory, suggesting cross-reactive memory joined. Mainly in CM and EM were contracting CD4+ clones; CD8+ were in EMRA.

This CDR3 region has 13 residues. The germline CDR1 and CDR2 sequences are ENHRY and SYGVKD. Trimming removed 0 bases at V and 8 bases at J, with 10 bases between. Using its own MiXCR run on the 5' RACE reads, TCRdb lists one record per CDR3 protein. The sample includes 150,000 to 200,000 distinct CDR3 sequences, roughly 31% seen only once; the top ten take about 12%. Notes on this clonotype: Its antigen is currently unknown.

J is TRBJ1-1 and V is TRBV10-3; D is perhaps TRBD1 (5 bases). The sequencing sample was made of PBMCs or a T cell subset sorted from them (not recorded which). The source of this sequence is an adult woman who had mild COVID-19 (a few samples of this study predate the infection). Cell type and time point are not known. CDR3 sequence (DNA): TGTGCCATCAGTGAGTCGGGGCAGACCGAAGCTTTCTTT. It is translated as CAISESGQTEAFF.